This T cell receptor beta chain was documented in a study of T cells in Graves' hyperthyroidism and ophthalmopathy. Hyperthyroidism of Graves' type that showed no ophthalmopathy progression within 18 months was stable. Hyperthyroidism patients were newly diagnosed, had disease duration under 2 months, and were aged 18 to 65 years. Authors of the study amplified TCR beta CDR3 regions from RNA transcripts. The HTBI primer set served for first-round RT-PCR of the TCR CDR3. TCRdb processed the multiplex PCR reads anew with MiXCR; each CDR3 protein has one entry. The table lists hundreds of thousands of distinct CDR3 sequences, 14% of them singletons, with roughly a tenth in the top ten. This clonotype was seen repeatedly, ten times or more. Germline CDR1 reads SGHVS; CDR2 reads FQNEAQ. This CDR3 region has 15 residues. V trimming: 4 bases; J trimming: 3 bases; junction bases outside the gene matches: 4.

This chain links TRBV7-8 with TRBJ2-1; 9 bases are shared with TRBD2. The sample comprised blood. The sequence was obtained from a woman younger than 35 with Graves' hyperthyroidism. The CDR3 loop is CASSSAGGFYNEQFF. Here the CDR3 DNA reads TGTGCCAGCAGCTCAGCGGGGGGATTCTACAATGAGCAGTTCTTC.